This TCR beta chain stems from a study of siplizumab effects on memory and regulatory T cells. This table comes from immunoSEQ multiplex PCR, and its TCRdb copy is limited to in-frame clones, with some not included. The repertoire holds some 65,000 clones, over 75% seen once, with 1.5% to 2% in the top ten. The source material was Tregs sorted from blood. This receptor was taken from a human donor in good health.

This CDR3 reads CASSGRLAGEQFF. In DNA, the CDR3 is TGTGCCAGCAGCGGACGACTAGCGGGAGAGCAGTTCTTC. The chain links TRBV5-6 to TRBJ2-1; TRBD2 aligns across 11 bases. Germline V CDR1 and CDR2: SGHDT, YYEEEE. The CDR3 sequence is 13 residues long. J lost 10 bases, V lost 4 bases, and 4 bases had no gene match.